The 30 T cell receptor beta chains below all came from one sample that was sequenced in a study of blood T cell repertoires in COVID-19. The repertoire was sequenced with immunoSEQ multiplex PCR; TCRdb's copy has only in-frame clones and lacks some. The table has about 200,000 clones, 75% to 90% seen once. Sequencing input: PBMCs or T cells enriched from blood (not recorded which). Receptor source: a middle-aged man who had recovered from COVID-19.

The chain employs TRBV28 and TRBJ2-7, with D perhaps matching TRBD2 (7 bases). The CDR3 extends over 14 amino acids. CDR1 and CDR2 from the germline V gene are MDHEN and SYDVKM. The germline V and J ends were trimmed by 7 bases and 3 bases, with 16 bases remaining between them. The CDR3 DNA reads TGTGCCAGCACCCTCTGGGAGGGGGTCTACGAGCAGTACTTC. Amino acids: CASTLWEGVYEQYF.

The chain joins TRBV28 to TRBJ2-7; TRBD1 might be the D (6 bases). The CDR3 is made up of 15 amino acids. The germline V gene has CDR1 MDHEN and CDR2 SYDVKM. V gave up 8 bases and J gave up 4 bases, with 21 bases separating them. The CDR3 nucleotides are TGTGCCAGCTCCTATATTTTTCCAGGACAGTACGAGCAGTACTTC. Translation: CASSYIFPGQYEQYF.

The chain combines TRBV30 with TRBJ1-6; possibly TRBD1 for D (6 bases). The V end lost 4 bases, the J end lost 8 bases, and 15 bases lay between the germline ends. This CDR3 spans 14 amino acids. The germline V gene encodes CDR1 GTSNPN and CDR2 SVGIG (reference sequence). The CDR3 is CAWTRGQSDSPLHF. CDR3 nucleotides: TGTGCCTGGACGCGTGGACAGAGCGATTCACCCCTCCACTTT.

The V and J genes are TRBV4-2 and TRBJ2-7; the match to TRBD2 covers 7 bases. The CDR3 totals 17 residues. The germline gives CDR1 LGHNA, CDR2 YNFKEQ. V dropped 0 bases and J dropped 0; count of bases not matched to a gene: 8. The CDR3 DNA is TGTGCCAGCAGCCAAGATCGGTCAGCGGGGCACTCCTACGAGCAGTACTTC. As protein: CASSQDRSAGHSYEQYF.

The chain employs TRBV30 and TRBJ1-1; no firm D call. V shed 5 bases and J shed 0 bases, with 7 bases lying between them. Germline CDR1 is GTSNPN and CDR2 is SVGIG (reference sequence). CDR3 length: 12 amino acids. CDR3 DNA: TGTGCCTGGGGTCGGGTGAACACTGAAGCTTTCTTT. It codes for CAWGRVNTEAFF.

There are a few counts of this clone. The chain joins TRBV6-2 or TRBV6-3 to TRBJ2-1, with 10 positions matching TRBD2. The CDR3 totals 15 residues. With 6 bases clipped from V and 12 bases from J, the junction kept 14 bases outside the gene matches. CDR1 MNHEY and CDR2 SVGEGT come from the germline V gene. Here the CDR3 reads CASSPIASGSSAQFF. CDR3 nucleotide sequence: TGTGCCAGCAGCCCCATAGCTAGCGGGAGTAGCGCGCAGTTCTTC.

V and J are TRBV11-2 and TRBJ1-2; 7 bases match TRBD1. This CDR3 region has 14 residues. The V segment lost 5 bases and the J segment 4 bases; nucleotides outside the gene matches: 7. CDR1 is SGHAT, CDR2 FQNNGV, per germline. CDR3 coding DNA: TGTGCCAGCAGCCCGACAGGGTTCGGCTATGGCTACACCTTC. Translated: CASSPTGFGYGYTF. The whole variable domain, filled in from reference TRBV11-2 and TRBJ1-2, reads EAGVAQSPRYKIIEKRQSVAFWCNPISGHATLYWYQQILGQGPKLLIQFQNNGVVDDSQLPKDRFSAERLKGVDSTLKIQPAKLEDSAVYLCASSPTGFGYGYTFGSGTRLTVV.

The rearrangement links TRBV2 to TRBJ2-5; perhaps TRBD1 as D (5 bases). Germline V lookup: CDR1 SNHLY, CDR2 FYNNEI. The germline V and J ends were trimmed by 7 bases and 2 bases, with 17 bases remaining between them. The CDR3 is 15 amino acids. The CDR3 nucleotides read TGTGCCAGCAACGACTCGGACACGTTACAAGAGACCCAGTACTTC. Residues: CASNDSDTLQETQYF.

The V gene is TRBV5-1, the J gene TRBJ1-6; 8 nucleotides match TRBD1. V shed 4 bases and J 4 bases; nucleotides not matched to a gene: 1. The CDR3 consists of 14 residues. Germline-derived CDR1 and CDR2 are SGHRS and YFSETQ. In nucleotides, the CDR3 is TGCGCCAGCAGCCGGGACAGGTATAATTCACCCCTCCACTTT. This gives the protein CASSRDRYNSPLHF.

CDR3 in amino acids: CASSASGASGNEQFF. DNA of the CDR3: TGTGCCAGCAGCGCCAGCGGGGCTTCGGGCAATGAGCAGTTCTTC. The chain carries TRBV9 and TRBJ2-1; 7 bases are shared with TRBD2. The germline V gene encodes CDR1 SGDLS and CDR2 YYNGEE. The CDR3 is 15 residues long. V lost 3 bases to trimming and J lost 6 bases; unmatched junction nucleotides: 9.

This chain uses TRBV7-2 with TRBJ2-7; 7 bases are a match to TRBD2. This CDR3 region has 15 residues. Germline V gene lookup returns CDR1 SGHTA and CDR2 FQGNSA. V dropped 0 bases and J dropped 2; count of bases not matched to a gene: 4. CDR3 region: CASSLAAGVTYEQYF. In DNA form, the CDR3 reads TGTGCCAGCAGCTTAGCGGCGGGGGTTACCTACGAGCAGTACTTC.

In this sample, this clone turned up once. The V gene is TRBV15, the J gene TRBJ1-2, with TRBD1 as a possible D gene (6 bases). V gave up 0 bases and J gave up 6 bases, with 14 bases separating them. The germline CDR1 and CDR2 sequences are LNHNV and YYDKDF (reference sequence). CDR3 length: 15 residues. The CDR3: CATSRDVRGVDGYTF. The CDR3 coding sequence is TGTGCCACCAGCAGAGATGTCAGGGGTGTCGATGGCTACACCTTC.

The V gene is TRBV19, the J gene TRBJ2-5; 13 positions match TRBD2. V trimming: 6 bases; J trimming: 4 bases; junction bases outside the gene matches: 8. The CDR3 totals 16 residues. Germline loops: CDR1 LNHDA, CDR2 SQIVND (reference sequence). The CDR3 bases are TGTGCCAGTAGCCTAACACTAGCGGGAGGGGTAGAGACCCAGTACTTC. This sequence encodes CASSLTLAGGVETQYF.

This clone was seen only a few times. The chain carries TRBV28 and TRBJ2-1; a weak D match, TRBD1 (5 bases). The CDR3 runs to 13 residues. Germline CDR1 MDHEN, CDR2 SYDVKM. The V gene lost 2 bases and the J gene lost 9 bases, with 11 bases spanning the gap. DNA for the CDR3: TGTGCCAGCAGTTTAAATCAGGGTACTGAGCAGTTCTTC. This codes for CASSLNQGTEQFF.

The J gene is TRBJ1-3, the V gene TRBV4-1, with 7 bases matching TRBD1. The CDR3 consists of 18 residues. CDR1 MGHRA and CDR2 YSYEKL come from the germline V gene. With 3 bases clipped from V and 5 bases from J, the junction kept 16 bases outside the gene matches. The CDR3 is CASSHGTRQGDVRNTIYF. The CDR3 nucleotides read TGCGCCAGCAGCCACGGGACTCGTCAGGGGGACGTGAGAAACACCATATATTTT.

The CDR3 is CASSLLTGASYEQYF. The CDR3 bases are TGTGCCAGCAGTTTACTGACAGGTGCATCCTACGAGCAGTACTTC. The chain employs TRBV6-5 and TRBJ2-7; D possibly corresponds to TRBD1 (6 bases). CDR1 MNHEY and CDR2 SVGAGI come from the germline V gene. The CDR3 totals 15 residues. Deletions cut 4 bases from V and 1 base from J, with 14 bases between.

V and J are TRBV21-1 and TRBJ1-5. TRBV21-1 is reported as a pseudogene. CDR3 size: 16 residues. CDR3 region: CASSKVVLLNGQPQHF. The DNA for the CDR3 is TGTGCCAGCAGCAAAGTTGTACTCTTGAATGGTCAGCCCCAGCATTTT.

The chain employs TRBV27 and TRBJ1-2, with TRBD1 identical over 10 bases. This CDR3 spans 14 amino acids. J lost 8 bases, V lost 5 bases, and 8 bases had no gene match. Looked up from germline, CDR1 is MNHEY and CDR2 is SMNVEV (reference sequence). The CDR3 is CASSPSGTGEGYTF. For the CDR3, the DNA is TGTGCCAGCAGTCCGTCCGGGACAGGGGAGGGCTACACCTTC.

CDR3 sequence: CASSQVTGNTEAFF. The CDR3, as DNA: TGTGCCAGCAGCCAAGTGACAGGGAACACTGAAGCTTTCTTT. The gene calls are TRBV3-1 (or the pseudogene TRBV3-2) and TRBJ1-1; possibly TRBD1 for D (6 bases). With 1 base removed from V and 1 base from J, the gap between germline ends came to 7 bases. The V gene's germline CDR1 is LGHDT and CDR2 YNNKEL (reference sequence). The CDR3 is 14 amino acids.

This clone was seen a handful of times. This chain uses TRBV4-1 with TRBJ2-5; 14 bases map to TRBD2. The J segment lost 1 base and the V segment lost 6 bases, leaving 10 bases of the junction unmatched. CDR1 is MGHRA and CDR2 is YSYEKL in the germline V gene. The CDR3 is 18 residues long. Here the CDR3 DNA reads TGCGCCAGCAGGGGGCTGACTAGCGGGAGGGAGCTCCAAGAGACCCAGTACTTC. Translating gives CASRGLTSGRELQETQYF.

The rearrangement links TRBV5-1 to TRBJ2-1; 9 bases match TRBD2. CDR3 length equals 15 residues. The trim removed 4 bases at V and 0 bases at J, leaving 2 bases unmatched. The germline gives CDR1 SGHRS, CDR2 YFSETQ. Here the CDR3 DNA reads TGCGCCAGCAGCCTAGCGGGACCCTCCTACAATGAGCAGTTCTTC. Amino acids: CASSLAGPSYNEQFF.

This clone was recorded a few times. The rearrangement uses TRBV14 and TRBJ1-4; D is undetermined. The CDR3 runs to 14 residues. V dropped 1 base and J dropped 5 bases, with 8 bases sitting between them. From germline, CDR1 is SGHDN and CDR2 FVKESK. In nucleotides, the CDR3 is TGTGCCAGCAGCCAAGTGTCGGGAAATGAAAAACTGTTTTTT. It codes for CASSQVSGNEKLFF.

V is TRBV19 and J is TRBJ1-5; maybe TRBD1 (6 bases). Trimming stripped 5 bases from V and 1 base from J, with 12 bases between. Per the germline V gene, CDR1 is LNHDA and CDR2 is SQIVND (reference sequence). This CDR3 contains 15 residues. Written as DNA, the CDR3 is TGTGCCAGTAGTGCCTACAGGGCGAGCAATCAGCCCCAGCATTTT. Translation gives CASSAYRASNQPQHF.

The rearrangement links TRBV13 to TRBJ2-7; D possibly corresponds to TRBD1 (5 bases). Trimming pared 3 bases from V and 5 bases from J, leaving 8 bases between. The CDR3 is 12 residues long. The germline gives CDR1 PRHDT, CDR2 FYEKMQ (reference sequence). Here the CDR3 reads CASSFTGDEQYF. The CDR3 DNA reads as TGTGCCAGCAGCTTTACAGGAGACGAGCAGTACTTC.

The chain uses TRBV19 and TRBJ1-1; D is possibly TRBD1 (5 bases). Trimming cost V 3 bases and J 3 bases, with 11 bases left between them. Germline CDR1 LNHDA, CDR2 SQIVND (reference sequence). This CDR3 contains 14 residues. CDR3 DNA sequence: TGTGCCAGTAGTATCCCGGGAGGGGACACTGAAGCTTTCTTT. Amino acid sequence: CASSIPGGDTEAFF.

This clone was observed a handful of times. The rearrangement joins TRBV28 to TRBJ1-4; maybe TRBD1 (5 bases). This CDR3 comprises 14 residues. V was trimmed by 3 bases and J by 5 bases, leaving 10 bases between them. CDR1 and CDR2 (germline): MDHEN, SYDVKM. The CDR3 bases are TGTGCCAGCAGTTTTTGGACAAACAATGAAAAACTGTTTTTT. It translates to CASSFWTNNEKLFF. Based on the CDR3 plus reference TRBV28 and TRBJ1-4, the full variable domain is DVKVTQSSRYLVKRTGEKVFLECVQDMDHENMFWYRQDPGLGLRLIYFSYDVKMKEKGDIPEGYSVSREKKERFSLILESASTNQTSMYLCASSFWTNNEKLFFGSGTQLSVL.

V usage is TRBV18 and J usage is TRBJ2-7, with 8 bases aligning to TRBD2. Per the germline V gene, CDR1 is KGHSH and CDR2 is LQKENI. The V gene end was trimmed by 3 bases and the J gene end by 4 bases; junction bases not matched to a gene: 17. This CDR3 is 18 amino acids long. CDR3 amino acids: CASSPPGWTSGSSYEQYF. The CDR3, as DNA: TGTGCCAGCTCACCTCCAGGATGGACGAGCGGGAGTTCTTACGAGCAGTACTTC.

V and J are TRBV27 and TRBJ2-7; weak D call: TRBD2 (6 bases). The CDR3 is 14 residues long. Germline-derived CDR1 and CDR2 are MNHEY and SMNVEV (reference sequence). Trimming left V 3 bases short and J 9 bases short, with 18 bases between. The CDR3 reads CASSFGGRAASQYF. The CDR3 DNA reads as TGTGCCAGCAGTTTCGGGGGTCGTGCGGCTTCGCAGTACTTC.

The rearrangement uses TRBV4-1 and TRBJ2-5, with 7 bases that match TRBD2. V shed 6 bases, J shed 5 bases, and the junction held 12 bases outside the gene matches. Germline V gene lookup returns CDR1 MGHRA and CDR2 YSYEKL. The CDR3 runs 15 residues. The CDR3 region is CASSPEGRAQETQYF. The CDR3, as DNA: TGCGCCAGCAGTCCTGAGGGGAGGGCCCAGGAGACCCAGTACTTC.

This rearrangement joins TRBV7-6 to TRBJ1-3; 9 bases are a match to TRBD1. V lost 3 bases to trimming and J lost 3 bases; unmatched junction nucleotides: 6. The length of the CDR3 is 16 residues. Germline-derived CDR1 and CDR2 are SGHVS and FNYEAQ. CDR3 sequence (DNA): TGTGCCAGCAGCTTTCAGACAGGGGGAGGTGGAAACACCATATATTTT. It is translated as CASSFQTGGGGNTIYF.